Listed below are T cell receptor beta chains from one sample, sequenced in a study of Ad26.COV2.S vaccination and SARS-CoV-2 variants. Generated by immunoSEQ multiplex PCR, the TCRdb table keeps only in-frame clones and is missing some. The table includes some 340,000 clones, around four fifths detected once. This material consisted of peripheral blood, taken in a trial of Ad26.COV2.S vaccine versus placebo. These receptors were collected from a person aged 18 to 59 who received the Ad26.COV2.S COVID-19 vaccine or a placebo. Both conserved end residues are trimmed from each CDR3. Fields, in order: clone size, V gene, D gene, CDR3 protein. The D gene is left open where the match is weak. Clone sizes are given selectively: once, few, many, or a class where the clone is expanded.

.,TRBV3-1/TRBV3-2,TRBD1,ASSPTTGGNTIY
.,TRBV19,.,ASGGPPLNYGYT
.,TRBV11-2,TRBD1,ASSLDSRGGLMYQETQY
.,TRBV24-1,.,ATSDSPRSEQY
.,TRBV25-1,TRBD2,ASSPQRGVRDTQY
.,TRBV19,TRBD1,ASSILFFRTGGLGYT
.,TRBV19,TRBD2,ASSPSSGTSTDTQY
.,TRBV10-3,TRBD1,AISGNQQGRMHSPLH
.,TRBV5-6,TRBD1,ASSRPGQGSQY
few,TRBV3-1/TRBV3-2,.,ASSQQGIHEQY